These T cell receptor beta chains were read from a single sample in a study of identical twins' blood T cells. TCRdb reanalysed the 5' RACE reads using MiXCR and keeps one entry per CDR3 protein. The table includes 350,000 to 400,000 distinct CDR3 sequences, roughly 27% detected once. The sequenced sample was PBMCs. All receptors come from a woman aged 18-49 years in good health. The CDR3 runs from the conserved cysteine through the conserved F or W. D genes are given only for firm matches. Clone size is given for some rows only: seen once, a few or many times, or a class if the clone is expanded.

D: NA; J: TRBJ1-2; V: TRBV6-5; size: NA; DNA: TGTGCCAGCAGTTACCAGCGAGGGAATGGCTACACCTTC; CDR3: CASSYQRGNGYTF
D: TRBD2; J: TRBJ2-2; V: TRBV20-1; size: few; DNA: TGCAGTGCCCGGGGGGGGAACGGGGAGCTGTTTTTT; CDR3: CSARGGNGELFF
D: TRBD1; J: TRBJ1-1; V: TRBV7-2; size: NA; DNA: TGTGCCAGCAGCTTTGACAGGGGATTTTCCGCTTTCTTT; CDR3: CASSFDRGFSAFF
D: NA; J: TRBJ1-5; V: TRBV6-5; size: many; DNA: TGTGCCAGCAGCGGAAGGAGCAATCAGCCCCAGCATTTT; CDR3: CASSGRSNQPQHF
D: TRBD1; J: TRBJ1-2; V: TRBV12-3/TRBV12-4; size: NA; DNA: TGTGCCAGCAGTTTACAGGGGGCGAATGTCTATGGCTACACCTTC; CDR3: CASSLQGANVYGYTF
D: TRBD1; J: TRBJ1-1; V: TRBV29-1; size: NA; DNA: TGCAGCGGCTTGACAGGGGGCCGGACTGAAGCTTTCTTT; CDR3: CSGLTGGRTEAFF
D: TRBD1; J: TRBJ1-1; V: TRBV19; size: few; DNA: TGTGCCACCCGGGACAGGCTGAACACTGAAGCTTTCTTT; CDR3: CATRDRLNTEAFF
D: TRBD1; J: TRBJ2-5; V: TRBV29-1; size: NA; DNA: TGCAGCGCCGGACAGGGCCAAGAGACCCAGTACTTC; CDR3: CSAGQGQETQYF
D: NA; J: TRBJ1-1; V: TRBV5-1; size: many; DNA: TGCGCCAGCAGCTTGGCCGGAGGCGGGATGAACACTGAAGCTTTCTTT; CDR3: CASSLAGGGMNTEAFF
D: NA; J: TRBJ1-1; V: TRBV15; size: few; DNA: TGTGCCACCAGCAGCTACACTGAAGCTTTCTTT; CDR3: CATSSYTEAFF
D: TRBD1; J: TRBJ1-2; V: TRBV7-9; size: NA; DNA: TGTGCCAGCAGCTTAGGAGGGACAGGGGGCTTATCGTATGGCCACACCTTC; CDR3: CASSLGGTGGLSYGHTF
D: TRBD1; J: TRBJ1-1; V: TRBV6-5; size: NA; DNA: TGTGCCAGCAGGTATCAGGGGGCGGGTGAAGCTTTCTTT; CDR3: CASRYQGAGEAFF
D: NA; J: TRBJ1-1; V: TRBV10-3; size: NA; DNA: TGTGCCATCAGTGCCGGGGGCGCCTCCCCCGGTCAGAACACTGAAGCTTTCTTT; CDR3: CAISAGGASPGQNTEAFF
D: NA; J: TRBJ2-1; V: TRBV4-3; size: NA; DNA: TGCGCCAGGAGCCAAGATCGGGCGGGTCCGAAGCAGTTCTTC; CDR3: CARSQDRAGPKQFF
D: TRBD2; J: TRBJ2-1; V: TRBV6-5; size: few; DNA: TGTGCCAGCAAAGCTGCCCTAGCGGGAGTGATCAATGAGCAGTTCTTC; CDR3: CASKAALAGVINEQFF
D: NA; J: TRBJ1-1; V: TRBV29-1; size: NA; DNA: TGCAGCGTTTACCGGGGCCTCTTAGCTTTCTTT; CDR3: CSVYRGLLAFF
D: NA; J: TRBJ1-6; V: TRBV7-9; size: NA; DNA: TGTGCCAGCAGCTTAGTTCAAGGGGCGCACCGTCTTATTTCACCCCTCCACTTT; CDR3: CASSLVQGAHRLISPLHF
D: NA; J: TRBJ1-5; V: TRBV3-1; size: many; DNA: TGTGCCAGCAGCCAAGATTATAGCAATCAGCCCCAGCATTTT; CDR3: CASSQDYSNQPQHF
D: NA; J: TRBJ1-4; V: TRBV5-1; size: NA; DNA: TGCGCCAGCAGCTTGAATCCTAATGAAAAACTGTTTTTT; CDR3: CASSLNPNEKLFF
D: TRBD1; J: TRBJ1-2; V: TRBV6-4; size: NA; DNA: TGTGCCAGCAGTGACGGGACAGGGGCAAACTATGGCTACACCTTC; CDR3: CASSDGTGANYGYTF
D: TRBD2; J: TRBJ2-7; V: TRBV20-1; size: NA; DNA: TGCAGTGCTACCGGGACTAGAAATTACGAGCAGTACTTC; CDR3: CSATGTRNYEQYF
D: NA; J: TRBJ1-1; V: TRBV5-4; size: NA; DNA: TGTGCCAGCAGCTTGGTAAGGGGAAAAGGGGACACTGAAGCTTTCTTT; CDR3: CASSLVRGKGDTEAFF
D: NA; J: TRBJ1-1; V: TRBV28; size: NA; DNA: TGTGCCAGCAGTTTACTGACAGCGGCTGAAGCTTTCTTT; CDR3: CASSLLTAAEAFF
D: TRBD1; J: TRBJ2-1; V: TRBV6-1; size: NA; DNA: TGTGCCAGCAGTATCGACAGGGGCAATGAGCAGTTCTTC; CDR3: CASSIDRGNEQFF
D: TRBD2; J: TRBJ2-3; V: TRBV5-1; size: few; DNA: TGCGCCAGCAGCTTGGGACTAGCGGATAGCACAGATACGCAGTATTTT; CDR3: CASSLGLADSTDTQYF
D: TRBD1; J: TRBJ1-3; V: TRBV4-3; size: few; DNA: TGCGCCAGCAGCCAAGATTCATTCAGGGGGCCCGGAAACACCATATATTTT; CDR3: CASSQDSFRGPGNTIYF
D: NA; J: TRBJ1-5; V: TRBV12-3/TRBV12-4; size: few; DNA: TGTGCCAGCAGTTTAGCGGCGGGGCCCCAGCATTTT; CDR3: CASSLAAGPQHF
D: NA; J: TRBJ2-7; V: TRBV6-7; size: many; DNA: TGTGCCAGCAGTTGGGGGAGCTGGTTCGTGTACGAGCAGTACTTC; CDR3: CASSWGSWFVYEQYF
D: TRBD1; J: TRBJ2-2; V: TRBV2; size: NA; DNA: TGTGCCAGCAGTGAAGGGACAGGCACCGGGGAGCTGTTTTTT; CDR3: CASSEGTGTGELFF
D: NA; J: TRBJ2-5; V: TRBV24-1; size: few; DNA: TGTGCCACCAGTGCCGAGACAGATATCCAAGAGACCCAGTACTTC; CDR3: CATSAETDIQETQYF
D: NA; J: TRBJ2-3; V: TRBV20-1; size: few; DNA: TGCAGTGCAACGTGGGGCGGGGCCCGGGCAGATACGCAGTATTTT; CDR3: CSATWGGARADTQYF
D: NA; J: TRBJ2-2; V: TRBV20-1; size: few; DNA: TGCAGTGCTACCCGGGGTAGCTACTTCACCGGGGAGCTGTTTTTT; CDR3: CSATRGSYFTGELFF
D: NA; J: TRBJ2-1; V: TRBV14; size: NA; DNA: TGTGCCAGCAGCCAAGGGCGCCACAATGAGCAGTTCTTC; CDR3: CASSQGRHNEQFF
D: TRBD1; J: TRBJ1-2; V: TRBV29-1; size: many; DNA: TGCAGCGTTGCAACAGGGGTAAACTATGGCTACACCTTC; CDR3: CSVATGVNYGYTF
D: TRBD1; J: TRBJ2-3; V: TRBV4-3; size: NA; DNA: TGCGCCAGCAGCCAAGAAGGGACAGGGCGCATAGATACGCAGTATTTT; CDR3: CASSQEGTGRIDTQYF
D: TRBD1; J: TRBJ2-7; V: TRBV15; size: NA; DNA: TGTGCCACCAGGCCCCAGGGGGCGGACGAGCAGTACTTC; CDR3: CATRPQGADEQYF
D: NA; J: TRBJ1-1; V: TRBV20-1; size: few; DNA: TGCAGTGCTGCCCTTGGACAGACGAACACTGAAGCTTTCTTT; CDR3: CSAALGQTNTEAFF
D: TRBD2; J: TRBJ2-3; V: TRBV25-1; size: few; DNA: TGTGCCACCGTCCCGGGACTAGAGGATACGCAGTATTTT; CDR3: CATVPGLEDTQYF
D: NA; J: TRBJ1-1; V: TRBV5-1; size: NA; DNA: TGCGCCAGCAGCTTCCCAGGGATGACTGAAGCTTTCTTT; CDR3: CASSFPGMTEAFF
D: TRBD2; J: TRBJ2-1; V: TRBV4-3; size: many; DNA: TGCGCCAGCAGCCAAGGTCGAGGACTAGATGAGCAGTTCTTC; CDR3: CASSQGRGLDEQFF
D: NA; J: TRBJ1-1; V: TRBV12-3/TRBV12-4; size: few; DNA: TGTGCCAGCAGCCTCGGGGGTGTGGGAGCTTTCTTT; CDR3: CASSLGGVGAFF
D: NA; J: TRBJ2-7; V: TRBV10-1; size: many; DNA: TGCGCCAGCAGACAATACGAGCAGTACTTC; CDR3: CASRQYEQYF
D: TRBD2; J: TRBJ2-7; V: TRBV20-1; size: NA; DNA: TGCAGTGCTTCTACGACTAGCGGGCTTCCCTACGAGCAGTACTTC; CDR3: CSASTTSGLPYEQYF
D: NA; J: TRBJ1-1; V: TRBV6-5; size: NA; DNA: TGTGCCAGCAGTTGGGGAGGGGATAAAGCTGAAGCTTTCTTT; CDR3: CASSWGGDKAEAFF
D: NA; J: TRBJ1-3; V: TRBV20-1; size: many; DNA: TGCAGTGCTAGAGATCCAAGGGAGGCCCGATTCTCTGGAAACACCATATATTTT; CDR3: CSARDPREARFSGNTIYF
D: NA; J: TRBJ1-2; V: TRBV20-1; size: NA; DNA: TGCAGTGCCCCCCAGGACAGAGGCTATGGCTACACCTTC; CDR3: CSAPQDRGYGYTF
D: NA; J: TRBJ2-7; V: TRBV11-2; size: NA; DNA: TGTGCCAGCAGCTTAGTGGTAGGGAGCGAGCAGTACTTC; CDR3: CASSLVVGSEQYF
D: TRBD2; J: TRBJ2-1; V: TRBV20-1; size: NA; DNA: TGCAGTGCTAGATCACGGACTAGCGGACTCTACAATGAGCAGTTCTTC; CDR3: CSARSRTSGLYNEQFF
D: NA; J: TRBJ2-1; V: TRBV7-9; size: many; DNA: TGTGCCAGCAGCTCTCCAGGACACAATGAGCAGTTCTTC; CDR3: CASSSPGHNEQFF